What follows is one T cell receptor beta chain and its context. Original analysis: Quantification of nucleated cells was approximated via reference gene primer amplification. Some clones are missing from TCRdb's copy, which holds only in-frame ones; the method was immunoSEQ multiplex PCR. V and J calls and clone size are copied from that table; D and trimming were computed from the DNA. The sample yields around 140,000 clones, about 91% seen once. V dropped 3 bases and J dropped 1 base, with 15 bases sitting between them. The germline gives CDR1 SGHTA, CDR2 FQGNSA. This CDR3 has 16 amino acids. This record comes from a study of blood T cell repertoires in COVID-19. Looking at the study overall: COVID-19 samples collected from the United States, Italy and Spain covered acute and convalescent phases. T cells, B-cell-depleted T cells, or PBMCs provided the cDNA or gDNA that served as material.

This chain connects TRBV7-2 to TRBJ2-5; D gene uncertain. This TCR was sampled from a man in his forties or fifties with acute or convalescent COVID-19. Sequenced sample: peripheral blood. In DNA form, the CDR3 reads TGTGCCAGCAGCTTTCAATTAGCCGCCCCCCAAGAGACCCAGTACTTC. It translates to CASSFQLAAPQETQYF.